A selection of T cell receptor beta chains follows, all from one sample in a study of neoadjuvant nivolumab and ipilimumab in lung cancer. TCRdb's table, derived via immunoSEQ multiplex PCR, lists solely in-frame clones and lacks some. The sample shows 40,000 to 55,000 clones, roughly 91% of them seen only once. The specimen was blood, collected before neoadjuvant nivolumab, alone or with ipilimumab. The source of these receptors is an adult with non-small cell lung cancer. Some clones in this sample may be carry-over from other donors' samples. The CDR3 runs from the conserved cysteine through the conserved F or W. D genes are given only for firm matches. Expanded clones are given a class, and other clones once, few, many or no size at all.

CDR3: CASEQSGQGKYGYTF
DNA: TGTGCCAGTGAACAATCCGGACAGGGAAAGTATGGCTACACCTTC
length: 15
V: TRBV6-5
size: -
J: TRBJ1-2
D: TRBD1

CDR3: CASSTRTGPLMNTEAFF
DNA: TGCGCCAGCAGCACAAGGACAGGGCCATTGATGAACACTGAAGCTTTCTTT
length: 17
V: TRBV5-1
size: -
J: TRBJ1-1
D: TRBD1

CDR3: CASGRDSNQPQHF
DNA: TGCGCCAGCGGCAGGGATAGCAATCAGCCCCAGCATTTT
length: 13
V: TRBV10-2
size: -
J: TRBJ1-5
D: -

CDR3: CASGQPGGSSYNEQFF
DNA: TGTGCCAGCGGTCAACCCGGAGGGAGCTCCTACAATGAGCAGTTCTTC
length: 16
V: TRBV4-2
size: once
J: TRBJ2-1
D: -

CDR3: CASSRVSTEYSNQPQHF
DNA: TGTGCCAGCTCACGAGTTTCGACGGAATATAGCAATCAGCCCCAGCATTTT
length: 17
V: TRBV18
size: -
J: TRBJ1-5
D: -

CDR3: CASSLSRYNEQFF
DNA: TGTGCCAGCTCACTAAGCCGATACAATGAGCAGTTCTTC
length: 13
V: TRBV18
size: -
J: TRBJ2-1
D: -

CDR3: CASSLGLNTEAFF
DNA: TGTGCCAGCAGCTTGGGGCTTAACACTGAAGCTTTCTTT
length: 13
V: TRBV5-5
size: -
J: TRBJ1-1
D: -

CDR3: CASSPFNRNYGYTF
DNA: TGTGCCAGCAGCCCATTCAACAGGAACTATGGCTACACCTTC
length: 14
V: TRBV7-8
size: -
J: TRBJ1-2
D: -

CDR3: CASSSRTSGTYEQYF
DNA: TGTGCCAGCAGTTCCCGGACTAGCGGAACCTACGAGCAGTACTTC
length: 15
V: TRBV27
size: -
J: TRBJ2-7
D: TRBD2

CDR3: CASSSMGTNEKLFF
DNA: TGTGCCAGCAGCTCGATGGGGACTAATGAAAAACTGTTTTTT
length: 14
V: TRBV5-5
size: -
J: TRBJ1-4
D: -

CDR3: CASSIGTGRVTYNEQFF
DNA: TGTGCCAGTAGTATCGGGACAGGGAGGGTGACCTACAATGAGCAGTTCTTC
length: 17
V: TRBV19
size: -
J: TRBJ2-1
D: TRBD1

CDR3: CASSPPLRAGRDTQYF
DNA: TGCGCCAGCAGCCCCCCCCTACGGGCTGGAAGAGATACGCAGTATTTT
length: 16
V: TRBV5-1
size: -
J: TRBJ2-3
D: -

CDR3: CASTTDRGGEQYF
DNA: TGTGCCAGCACCACGGACAGGGGCGGGGAGCAGTACTTC
length: 13
V: TRBV6-5
size: -
J: TRBJ2-7
D: TRBD1

CDR3: CASRATSGIYEQYF
DNA: TGTGCCAGCAGAGCAACTAGCGGAATCTACGAGCAGTACTTC
length: 14
V: TRBV6-6
size: -
J: TRBJ2-7
D: TRBD2

CDR3: CASSPQVGESYGYTF
DNA: TGTGCCAGCTCACCACAAGTTGGTGAAAGCTATGGCTACACCTTC
length: 15
V: TRBV18
size: -
J: TRBJ1-2
D: -

CDR3: CASSLRAGYGYTF
DNA: TGCGCCAGCAGCTTGAGGGCGGGCTATGGCTACACCTTC
length: 13
V: TRBV5-1
size: -
J: TRBJ1-2
D: -

CDR3: CAISESGEAFF
DNA: TGTGCCATCAGTGAGTCGGGTGAAGCTTTCTTT
length: 11
V: TRBV10-3
size: few
J: TRBJ1-1
D: -

CDR3: CASSLGDGRWTYNEQFF
DNA: TGCGCCAGCAGCTTGGGGGACGGGAGGTGGACCTACAATGAGCAGTTCTTC
length: 17
V: TRBV5-1
size: -
J: TRBJ2-1
D: TRBD2

CDR3: CASRSGNTIYF
DNA: TGTGCCAGCCGCTCTGGAAACACCATATATTTT
length: 11
V: TRBV6-5
size: -
J: TRBJ1-3
D: -

CDR3: CASSWRGSGEQYF
DNA: TGTGCCAGCAGCTGGCGAGGAAGCGGCGAGCAGTACTTC
length: 13
V: TRBV14
size: -
J: TRBJ2-7
D: -

CDR3: CASSLSSQETQYF
DNA: TGTGCCAGCAGCTTATCCTCCCAAGAGACCCAGTACTTC
length: 13
V: TRBV11-3
size: -
J: TRBJ2-5
D: -

CDR3: CASSLRGQGAVGSSYNEQFF
DNA: TGCGCCAGCAGCTTGCGGGGACAGGGGGCGGTCGGAAGCTCCTACAATGAGCAGTTCTTC
length: 20
V: TRBV5-1
size: -
J: TRBJ2-1
D: TRBD1

CDR3: CASSPTAAGSEAFF
DNA: TGTGCCAGCTCACCTACGGCGGCAGGGTCTGAAGCTTTCTTT
length: 14
V: TRBV18
size: -
J: TRBJ1-1
D: -